Each of the 15 T cell receptor beta chains below was sequenced from the same sample in a study of siplizumab effects on memory and regulatory T cells. Sequenced by immunoSEQ multiplex PCR; TCRdb stores in-frame clones only, minus some. Found here are more than 95,000 clones, around 94% of them singletons; the top ten hold roughly 1.8%. The source material was non-Treg CD4+ T cells sorted from blood. The receptors were sampled from a human donor in good health.

The rearrangement uses TRBV5-6 and TRBJ1-5; 9 bases are shared with TRBD1. V shed 4 bases and J 7 bases; nucleotides not matched to a gene: 3. The CDR3 spans 13 residues. Per germline, CDR1 SGHDT and CDR2 YYEEEE. This chain's CDR3 is CASSGTGRQPQHF. The CDR3 DNA reads as TGTGCCAGCAGCGGGACAGGGAGACAGCCCCAGCATTTT.

The chain employs TRBV19 and TRBJ1-2, with 7 bases matching TRBD1. The J segment lost 7 bases and the V segment lost 0 bases, leaving 8 bases of the junction unmatched. The CDR3 loop spans 15 amino acids. The germline V gene encodes CDR1 LNHDA and CDR2 SQIVND (reference sequence). The CDR3 spells CASSIDRQGTAGYTF. Written as DNA, the CDR3 is TGTGCCAGTAGTATAGACCGACAGGGTACGGCTGGCTACACCTTC.

This clone was seen once. V gene TRBV7-2 combines with J gene TRBJ1-6, with 8 positions matching TRBD1. The CDR3 runs 15 residues. Germline trimming cut 2 bases from V and 10 bases from J; bases unmatched to any gene: 7. Per germline, CDR1 SGHTA and CDR2 FQGNSA. The CDR3 spells CASSLSPGGESPLHF. For the CDR3, the DNA is TGTGCCAGCAGCTTATCTCCAGGGGGCGAGTCACCCCTCCACTTT.

The DNA for the CDR3 is TGCGCCAGCAGCTCCGGGACAGGGAACTTTGAGGCTTTCTTT. Its protein product is CASSSGTGNFEAFF. The gene calls are TRBV5-1 and TRBJ1-1, with TRBD1 matching over 9 bases. Germline V gene lookup returns CDR1 SGHRS and CDR2 YFSETQ. The CDR3 runs to 14 residues. V lost 3 bases and J lost 11; bases outside the gene matches: 11.

The J gene is TRBJ1-2, the V gene TRBV19; D is perhaps TRBD1 (5 bases). The V end lost 5 bases, the J end lost 4 bases, and 14 bases lay between the germline ends. This CDR3 comprises 14 residues. Germline CDR1 LNHDA, CDR2 SQIVND (reference sequence). CDR3 nucleotides: TGTGCCAGTAGTCCCCGGGGGACCTCCTATGGCTACACCTTC. It encodes CASSPRGTSYGYTF.

V gene TRBV18 combines with J gene TRBJ2-5; D unclear. V dropped 5 bases and J dropped 3 bases, with 4 bases sitting between them. This CDR3 is 11 amino acids long. The germline gives CDR1 KGHSH, CDR2 LQKENI. This CDR3 is CASSREETQYF. In nucleotides, the CDR3 is TGTGCCAGCTCAAGGGAAGAGACCCAGTACTTC.

The CDR3 reads CASSPPDRNTEAFF. CDR3 bases: TGTGCCAGCTCACCACCGGACAGGAACACTGAAGCTTTCTTT. The V gene is TRBV18, the J gene TRBJ1-1; D is possibly TRBD1 (6 bases). V was shortened by 0 bases and J by 1 base, with 6 bases between the two germline ends. From germline, CDR1 is KGHSH and CDR2 LQKENI. The CDR3 extends over 14 amino acids.

This clone was picked up a small number of times. The CDR3: CASSVSRDQPQHF. As DNA, the CDR3 is TGTGCCAGCAGTGTAAGCAGGGATCAGCCCCAGCATTTT. The J gene is TRBJ1-5, the V gene TRBV2; possibly TRBD1 for D (5 bases). Germline V gene sequence: CDR1 SNHLY, CDR2 FYNNEI. Trimming pared 4 bases from V and 5 bases from J, leaving 9 bases between. The CDR3 is 13 residues long.

The rearrangement uses TRBV2 and TRBJ1-4; 9 nucleotides line up with TRBD1. The CDR3 runs 15 residues. Trimming at V came to 5 bases and at J to 5 bases, leaving 6 bases not matched to a gene. CDR1 is SNHLY, CDR2 FYNNEI, per germline. The CDR3 region has the DNA TGTGCCAGCAGTCTGACAGGGGGATGGAATGAAAAACTGTTTTTT. Translating gives CASSLTGGWNEKLFF.

The V and J genes are TRBV10-1 and TRBJ2-2; no firm D call. The ends were cut back, 2 bases at V and 7 bases at J, with 8 bases in the middle. Germline values: CDR1 WNHNN, CDR2 SYGVQD (reference sequence). The CDR3 runs to 13 residues. CDR3 amino acids: CASSERAIGELFF. CDR3 coding DNA: TGCGCCAGCAGTGAGCGGGCCATCGGGGAGCTGTTTTTT.

This rearrangement joins TRBV5-1 to TRBJ1-2; D gene uncertain. Germline V lookup: CDR1 SGHRS, CDR2 YFSETQ. This CDR3 has 14 residues. Deletions cut 0 bases from V and 1 base from J, with 7 bases between. The CDR3 loop reads CASSLVGGNYGYTF. CDR3 DNA: TGCGCCAGCAGCTTGGTGGGTGGTAACTATGGCTACACCTTC. Variable domain in full (rest from reference TRBV5-1 and TRBJ1-2): KAGVTQTPRYLIKTRGQQVTLSCSPISGHRSVSWYQQTPGQGLQFLFEYFSETQRNKGNFPGRFSGRQFSNSRSEMNVSTLELGDSALYLCASSLVGGNYGYTFGSGTRLTVV.

The chain uses TRBV19 and TRBJ2-1; tentatively, D is TRBD1 or TRBD2 (7 bases each). This CDR3 spans 15 amino acids. V was clipped by 7 bases and J by 4 bases, with 17 bases between them. Germline V gene data show CDR1 as LNHDA and CDR2 as SQIVND (reference sequence). CDR3 in amino acids: CASTGGTTLYNEQFF. In DNA form, the CDR3 reads TGTGCCAGTACAGGGGGGACTACCTTGTACAATGAGCAGTTCTTC.

The chain uses TRBV6-5 and TRBJ1-1; 10 nucleotides align to TRBD1. After removal of 2 bases from V and 4 bases from J, the junction contained 7 bases not matched to a gene. The CDR3 sequence is 16 residues long. CDR1 is MNHEY and CDR2 is SVGAGI in the germline V gene. The CDR3 sequence: CASSYLPGQGRTEAFF. The DNA of the CDR3 is TGTGCCAGCAGTTACCTACCGGGACAGGGGCGCACTGAAGCTTTCTTT.

V is TRBV18 and J is TRBJ1-5, with a tentative D call TRBD1 (5 bases). Germline V gene data show CDR1 as KGHSH and CDR2 as LQKENI. V shed 0 bases and J shed 1 base, with 10 bases lying between them. CDR3 length: 16 residues. The CDR3 DNA sequence: TGTGCCAGCTCACCACCCGGGACGTGGAGCAATCAGCCCCAGCATTTT. Its protein is CASSPPGTWSNQPQHF. The complete variable domain, with remaining parts taken from reference TRBV18 and TRBJ1-5, reads NAGVMQNPRHLVRRRGQEARLRCSPMKGHSHVYWYRQLPEEGLKFMVYLQKENIIDESGMPKERFSAEFPKEGPSILRIQQVVRGDSAAYFCASSPPGTWSNQPQHFGDGTRLSIL.

The rearrangement uses TRBV19 and TRBJ2-5; D is uncertain. Trimming cost V 5 bases and J 0 bases, with 7 bases left between them. Germline loops: CDR1 LNHDA, CDR2 SQIVND (reference sequence). CDR3 length equals 13 residues. Written as DNA, the CDR3 is TGTGCCAGTAGTCGTAGTTACCAAGAGACCCAGTACTTC. Encoded protein: CASSRSYQETQYF.